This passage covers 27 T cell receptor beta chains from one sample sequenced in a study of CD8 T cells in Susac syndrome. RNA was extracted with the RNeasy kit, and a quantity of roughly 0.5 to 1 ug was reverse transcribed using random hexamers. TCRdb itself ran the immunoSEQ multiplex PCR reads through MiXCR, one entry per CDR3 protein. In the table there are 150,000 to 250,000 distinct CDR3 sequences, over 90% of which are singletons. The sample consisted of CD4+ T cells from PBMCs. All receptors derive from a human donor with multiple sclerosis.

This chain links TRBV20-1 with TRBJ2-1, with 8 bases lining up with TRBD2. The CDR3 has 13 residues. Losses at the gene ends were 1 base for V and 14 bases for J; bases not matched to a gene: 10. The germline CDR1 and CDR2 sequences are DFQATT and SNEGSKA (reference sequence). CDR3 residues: CSARVDGGGSKFF. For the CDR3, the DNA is TGCAGTGCTAGAGTGGACGGCGGGGGGAGTAAGTTCTTC.

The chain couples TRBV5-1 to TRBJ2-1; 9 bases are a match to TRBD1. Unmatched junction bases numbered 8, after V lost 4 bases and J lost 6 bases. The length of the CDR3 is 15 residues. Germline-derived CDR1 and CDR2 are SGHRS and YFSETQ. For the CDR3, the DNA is TGCGCCAGCAGCAATCCGGGACAGGGTCCCAATGAGCAGTTCTTC. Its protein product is CASSNPGQGPNEQFF. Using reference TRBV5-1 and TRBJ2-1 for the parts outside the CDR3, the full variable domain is KAGVTQTPRYLIKTRGQQVTLSCSPISGHRSVSWYQQTPGQGLQFLFEYFSETQRNKGNFPGRFSGRQFSNSRSEMNVSTLELGDSALYLCASSNPGQGPNEQFFGPGTRLTVL.

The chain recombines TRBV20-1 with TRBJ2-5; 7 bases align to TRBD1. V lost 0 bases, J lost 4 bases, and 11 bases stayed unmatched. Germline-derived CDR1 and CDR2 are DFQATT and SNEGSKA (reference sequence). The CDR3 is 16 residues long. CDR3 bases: TGCAGTGCTAGAGATCCAGGGGGAACACGGGGAGAGACCCAGTACTTC. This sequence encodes CSARDPGGTRGETQYF.

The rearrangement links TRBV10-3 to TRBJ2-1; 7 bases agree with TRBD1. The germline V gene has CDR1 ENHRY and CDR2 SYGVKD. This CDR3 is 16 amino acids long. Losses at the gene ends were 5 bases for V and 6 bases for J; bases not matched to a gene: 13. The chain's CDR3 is CAISKQGSMVGNEQFF. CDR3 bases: TGTGCCATCAGTAAACAGGGGAGTATGGTGGGCAATGAGCAGTTCTTC.

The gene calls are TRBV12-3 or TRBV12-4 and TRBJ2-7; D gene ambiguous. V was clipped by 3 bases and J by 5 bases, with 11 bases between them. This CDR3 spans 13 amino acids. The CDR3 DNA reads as TGTGCCAGCAGTTTCCCTGATGAACACGAGCAGTACTTC. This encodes CASSFPDEHEQYF.

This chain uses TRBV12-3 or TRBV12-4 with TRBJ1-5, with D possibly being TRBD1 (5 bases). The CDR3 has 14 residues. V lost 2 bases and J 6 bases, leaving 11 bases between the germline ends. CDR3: CASSLFGAGQPQHF. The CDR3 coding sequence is TGTGCCAGCAGTTTATTTGGGGCCGGTCAGCCCCAGCATTTT.

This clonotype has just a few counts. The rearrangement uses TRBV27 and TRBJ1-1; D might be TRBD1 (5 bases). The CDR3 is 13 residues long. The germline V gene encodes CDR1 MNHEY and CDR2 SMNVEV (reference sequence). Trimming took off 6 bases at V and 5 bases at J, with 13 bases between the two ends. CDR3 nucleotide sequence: TGTGCCAGCAGCCTCGACAGCGGGACTGAAGCTTTCTTT. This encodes CASSLDSGTEAFF.

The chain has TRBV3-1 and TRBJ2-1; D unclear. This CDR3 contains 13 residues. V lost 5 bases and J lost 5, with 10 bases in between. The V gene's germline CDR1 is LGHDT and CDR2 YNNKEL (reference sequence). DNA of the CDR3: TGTGCCAGCAGCAACGCCTACAACAATGAGCAGTTCTTC. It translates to CASSNAYNNEQFF.

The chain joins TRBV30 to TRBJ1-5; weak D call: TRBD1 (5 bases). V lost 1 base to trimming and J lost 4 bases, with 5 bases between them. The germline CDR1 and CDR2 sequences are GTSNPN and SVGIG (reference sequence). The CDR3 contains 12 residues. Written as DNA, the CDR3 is TGTGCCTGGAGTGGACAGAATCAGCCCCAGCATTTT. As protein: CAWSGQNQPQHF.

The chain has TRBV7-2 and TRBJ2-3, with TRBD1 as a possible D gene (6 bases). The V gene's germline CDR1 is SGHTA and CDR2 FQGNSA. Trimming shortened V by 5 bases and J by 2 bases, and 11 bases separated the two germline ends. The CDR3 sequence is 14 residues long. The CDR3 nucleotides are TGTGCCAGCAGCGTGGACAGTTTCACAGATACGCAGTATTTT. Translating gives CASSVDSFTDTQYF. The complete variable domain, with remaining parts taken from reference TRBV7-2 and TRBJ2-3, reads GAGVSQSPSNKVTEKGKDVELRCDPISGHTALYWYRQSLGQGLEFLIYFQGNSAPDKSGLPSDRFSAERTGGSVSTLTIQRTQQEDSAVYLCASSVDSFTDTQYFGPGTRLTVL.

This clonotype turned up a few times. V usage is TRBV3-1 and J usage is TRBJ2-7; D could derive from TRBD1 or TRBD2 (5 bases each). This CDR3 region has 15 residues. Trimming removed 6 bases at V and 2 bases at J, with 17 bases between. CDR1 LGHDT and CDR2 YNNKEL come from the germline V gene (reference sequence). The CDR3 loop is CASSPEGPGTYEQYF. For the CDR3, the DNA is TGTGCCAGCAGTCCAGAGGGACCCGGGACCTACGAGCAGTACTTC.

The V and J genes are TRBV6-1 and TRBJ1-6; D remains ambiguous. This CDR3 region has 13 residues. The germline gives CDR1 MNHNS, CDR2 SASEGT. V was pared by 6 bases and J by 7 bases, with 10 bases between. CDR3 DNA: TGTGCCAGCAGCGACGAACGGAATTCACCCCTCCACTTT. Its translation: CASSDERNSPLHF.

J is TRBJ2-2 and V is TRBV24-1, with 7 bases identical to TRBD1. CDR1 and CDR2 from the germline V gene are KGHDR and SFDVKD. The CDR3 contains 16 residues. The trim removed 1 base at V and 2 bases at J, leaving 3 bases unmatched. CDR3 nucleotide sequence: TGTGCCACCAGTGATTTCAGGGGGAGAAACACCGGGGAGCTGTTTTTT. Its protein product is CATSDFRGRNTGELFF.

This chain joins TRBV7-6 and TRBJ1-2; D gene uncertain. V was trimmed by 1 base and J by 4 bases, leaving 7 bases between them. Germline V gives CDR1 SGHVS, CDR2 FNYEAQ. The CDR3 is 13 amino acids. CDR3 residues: CASSLGVAYGYTF. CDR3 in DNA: TGTGCCAGCAGCTTAGGGGTTGCCTATGGCTACACCTTC. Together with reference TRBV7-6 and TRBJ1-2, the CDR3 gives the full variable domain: GAGVSQSPRYKVTKRGQDVALRCDPISGHVSLYWYRQALGQGPEFLTYFNYEAQQDKSGLPNDRFSAERPEGSISTLTIQRTEQRDSAMYRCASSLGVAYGYTFGSGTRLTVV.

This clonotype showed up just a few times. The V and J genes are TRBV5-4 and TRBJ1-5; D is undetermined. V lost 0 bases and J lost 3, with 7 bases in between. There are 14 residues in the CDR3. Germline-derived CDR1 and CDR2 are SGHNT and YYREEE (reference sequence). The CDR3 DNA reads TGTGCCAGCAGCTTGGACGGTTACAATCAGCCCCAGCATTTT. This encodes CASSLDGYNQPQHF. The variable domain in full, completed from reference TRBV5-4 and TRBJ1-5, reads ETGVTQSPTHLIKTRGQQVTLRCSSQSGHNTVSWYQQALGQGPQFIFQYYREEENGRGNFPPRFSGLQFPNYSSELNVNALELDDSALYLCASSLDGYNQPQHFGDGTRLSIL.

CDR3 nucleotide sequence: TGTGCCAGCAGCCTAGGAGCCGGGATCTATGGCTACACCTTC. Amino acid sequence: CASSLGAGIYGYTF. The V and J genes are TRBV12-3 or TRBV12-4 and TRBJ1-2; D remains ambiguous. This CDR3 spans 14 amino acids. The V end was cut by 6 bases, the J end by 4 bases, with 15 bases between.

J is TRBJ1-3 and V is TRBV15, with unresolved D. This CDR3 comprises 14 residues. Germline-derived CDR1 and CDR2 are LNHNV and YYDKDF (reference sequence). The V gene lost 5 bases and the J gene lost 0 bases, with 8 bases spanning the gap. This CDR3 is CATSLPFSGNTIYF. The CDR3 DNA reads TGTGCCACCAGCTTACCCTTCTCTGGAAACACCATATATTTT. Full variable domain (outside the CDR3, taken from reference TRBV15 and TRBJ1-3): DAMVIQNPRYQVTQFGKPVTLSCSQTLNHNVMYWYQQKSSQAPKLLFHYYDKDFNNEADTPDNFQSRRPNTSFCFLDIRSPGLGDTAMYLCATSLPFSGNTIYFGEGSWLTVV.

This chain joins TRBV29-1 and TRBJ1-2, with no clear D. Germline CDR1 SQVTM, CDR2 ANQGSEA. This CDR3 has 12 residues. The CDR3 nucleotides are TGCAGTGCCCGAGGCGACTACTATGGCTACACCTTC. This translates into CSARGDYYGYTF.

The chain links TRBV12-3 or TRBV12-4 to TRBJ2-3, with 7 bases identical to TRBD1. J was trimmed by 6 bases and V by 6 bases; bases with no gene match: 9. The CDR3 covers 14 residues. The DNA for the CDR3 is TGTGCCAGCAGGGACAGGTCGGTACGGGATACGCAGTATTTT. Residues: CASRDRSVRDTQYF.

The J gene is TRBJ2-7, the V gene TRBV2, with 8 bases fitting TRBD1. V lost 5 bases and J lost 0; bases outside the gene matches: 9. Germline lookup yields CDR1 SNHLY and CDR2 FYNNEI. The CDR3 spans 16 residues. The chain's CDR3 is CASSLGTGWSSYEQYF. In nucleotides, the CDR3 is TGTGCCAGCAGTCTCGGGACAGGCTGGAGCTCCTACGAGCAGTACTTC.

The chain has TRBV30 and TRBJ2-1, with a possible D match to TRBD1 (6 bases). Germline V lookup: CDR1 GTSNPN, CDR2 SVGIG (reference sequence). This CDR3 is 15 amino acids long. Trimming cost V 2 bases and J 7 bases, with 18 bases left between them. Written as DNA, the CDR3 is TGTGCCTGGAGTACCGCCGACAGGAGAAGGAATGAGCAGTTCTTC. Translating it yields CAWSTADRRRNEQFF. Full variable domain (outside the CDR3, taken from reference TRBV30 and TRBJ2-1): SQTIHQWPATLVQPVGSPLSLECTVEGTSNPNLYWYRQAAGRGLQLLFYSVGIGQISSEVPQNLSASRPQDRQFILSSKKLLLSDSGFYLCAWSTADRRRNEQFFGPGTRLTVL.

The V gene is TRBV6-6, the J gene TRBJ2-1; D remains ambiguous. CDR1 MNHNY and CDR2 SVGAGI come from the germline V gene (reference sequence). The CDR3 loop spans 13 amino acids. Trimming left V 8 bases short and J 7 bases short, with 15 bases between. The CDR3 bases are TGTGCCAGCCGGTCCCCTAATCGTAATGAGCAGTTCTTC. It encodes CASRSPNRNEQFF.

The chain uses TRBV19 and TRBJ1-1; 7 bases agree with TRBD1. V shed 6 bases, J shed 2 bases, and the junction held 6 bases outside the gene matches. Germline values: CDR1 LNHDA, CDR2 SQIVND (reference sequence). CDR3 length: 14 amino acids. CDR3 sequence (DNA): TGTGCCAGTAGATCCAGGGGGAGTAACACTGAAGCTTTCTTT. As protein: CASRSRGSNTEAFF.

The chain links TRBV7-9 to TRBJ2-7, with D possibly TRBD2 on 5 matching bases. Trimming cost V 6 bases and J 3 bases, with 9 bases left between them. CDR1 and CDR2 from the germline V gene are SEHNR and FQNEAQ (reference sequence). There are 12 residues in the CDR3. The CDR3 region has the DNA TGTGCCAGCAGTTTTGGGAGCTACGAGCAGTACTTC. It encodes CASSFGSYEQYF.

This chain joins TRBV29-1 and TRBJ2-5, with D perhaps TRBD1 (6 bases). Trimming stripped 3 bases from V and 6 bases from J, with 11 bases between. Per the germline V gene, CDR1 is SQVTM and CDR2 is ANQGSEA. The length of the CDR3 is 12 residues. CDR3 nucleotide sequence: TGCAGCGTTGAGGAGACAGGCCAGACCCAGTACTTC. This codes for CSVEETGQTQYF.

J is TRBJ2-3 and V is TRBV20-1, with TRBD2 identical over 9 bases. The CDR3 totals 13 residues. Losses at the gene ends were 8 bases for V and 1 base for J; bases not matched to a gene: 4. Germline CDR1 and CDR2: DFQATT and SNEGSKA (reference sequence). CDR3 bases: TGCAGTTACATAGCGGGAGGCACAGATACGCAGTATTTT. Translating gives CSYIAGGTDTQYF.

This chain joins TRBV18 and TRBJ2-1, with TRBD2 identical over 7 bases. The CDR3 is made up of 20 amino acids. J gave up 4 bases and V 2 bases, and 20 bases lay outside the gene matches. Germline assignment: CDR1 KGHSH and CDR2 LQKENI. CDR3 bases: TGTGCCAGCTCACCAAGAACCGGGGGGAGAAGGGACTCCCCTTACAATGAGCAGTTCTTC. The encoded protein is CASSPRTGGRRDSPYNEQFF.